This entry lists 27 T cell receptor beta chains sequenced from one sample in a study of cytomegalovirus exposure and HLA in healthy donors. The PCR was carried out with 60 Vbeta primers and 13 Jbeta primers. Sequencing was performed with immunoSEQ multiplex PCR; in TCRdb, only in-frame clones are kept and a portion is missing. The sample gives 140,000 or so clones, roughly 80% of which show up once; roughly 2.9% is in the top ten. Source material: PBMCs. These receptor sequences come from a woman in her thirties in good health and CMV-seronegative.

This clone was detected a few times. The rearrangement joins TRBV6-5 to TRBJ1-2; D might be TRBD1 (6 bases). CDR1 MNHEY and CDR2 SVGAGI come from the germline V gene. The germline V and J ends were trimmed by 0 bases and 8 bases, with 16 bases remaining between them. The CDR3 sequence is 15 residues long. CDR3 sequence: CASSYSQGGTGGYTF. The CDR3 DNA follows: TGTGCCAGCAGTTACTCACAGGGCGGTACGGGAGGCTACACCTTC.

This clone was seen only a few times. V is TRBV2 and J is TRBJ1-1; 7 bases agree with TRBD1. The ends lost 8 bases at V and 6 bases at J; junction bases unmatched: 3. The CDR3 length is 11 residues. Germline V gene lookup returns CDR1 SNHLY and CDR2 FYNNEI. The CDR3 here is CASRQGAEAFF. CDR3 in DNA: TGTGCCAGCCGACAGGGCGCTGAAGCTTTCTTT.

The V call is TRBV7-3, the J call TRBJ2-1; perhaps TRBD1 as D (5 bases). This CDR3 is built from 13 residues. Germline V gives CDR1 SGHTA, CDR2 FQGTGA. The V gene lost 2 bases and the J gene lost 9 bases, with 11 bases spanning the gap. CDR3: CASSLQGITEQFF. The CDR3 nucleotides are TGTGCCAGCAGCTTACAGGGAATAACTGAGCAGTTCTTC.

This chain joins TRBV7-2 and TRBJ2-7; 7 nucleotides match TRBD1. There are 13 residues in the CDR3. V shed 3 bases and J 6 bases; nucleotides not matched to a gene: 5. Germline CDR1 SGHTA, CDR2 FQGNSA. The CDR3 loop is CASSFGTVLEQYF. The CDR3 DNA reads TGTGCCAGCAGCTTCGGGACAGTCCTCGAGCAGTACTTC.

This chain connects TRBV9 to TRBJ2-7; 8 bases are shared with TRBD1. Trimming took 4 bases from V and 2 from J; bases not matched to a gene: 5. Germline V gives CDR1 SGDLS, CDR2 YYNGEE. The length of the CDR3 is 14 residues. The CDR3 here is CASSPRTGTYEQYF. DNA for the CDR3: TGTGCCAGCAGCCCTAGGACAGGGACCTACGAGCAGTACTTC.

The genes are TRBV12-5 and TRBJ2-1, with D perhaps matching TRBD2 (6 bases). Germline assignment: CDR1 LGHNT and CDR2 FRNRAP. Deletions cut 3 bases from V and 0 bases from J, with 30 bases between. The CDR3 has 22 amino acids. CDR3: CASGLYLRGGLVSQGSYNEQFF. DNA of the CDR3: TGTGCTAGTGGTTTATACCTTAGGGGAGGTTTAGTGTCCCAGGGCTCCTACAATGAGCAGTTCTTC.

A few counts support this clone. The V and J genes are TRBV2 and TRBJ1-4; perhaps TRBD1 as D (5 bases). Germline CDR1 SNHLY, CDR2 FYNNEI. Trimming left V 8 bases short and J 8 bases short, with 21 bases between. The CDR3 extends over 15 amino acids. CDR3 sequence: CASYHSGKEGEKLFF. As DNA, the CDR3 is TGTGCCAGCTACCACTCGGGGAAGGAGGGGGAAAAACTGTTTTTT.

The chain has TRBV14 and TRBJ1-3; TRBD1 matches at 7 bases. The CDR3 contains 21 residues. CDR1 SGHDN and CDR2 FVKESK come from the germline V gene. The V gene end was trimmed by 0 bases and the J gene end by 4 bases; junction bases not matched to a gene: 21. CDR3 sequence reads: CASSQEPGQRYHLSYGNTIYF. CDR3 nucleotide sequence: TGTGCCAGCAGCCAAGAACCGGGACAGAGATACCACCTCTCTTACGGAAACACCATATATTTT.

The chain employs TRBV27 and TRBJ1-2; possible D gene TRBD1, 5 bases. The V gene's germline CDR1 is MNHEY and CDR2 SMNVEV (reference sequence). Trimming took off 8 bases at V and 4 bases at J, with 17 bases between the two ends. The CDR3 is 14 amino acids. CDR3: CASGARLAGYGYTF. DNA of the CDR3: TGTGCCAGCGGGGCGCGGTTAGCAGGCTATGGCTACACCTTC.

J is TRBJ2-5 and V is TRBV5-1; D not certain. This CDR3 comprises 14 residues. Trimming removed 6 bases at V and 2 bases at J, with 14 bases between. Germline V gene sequence: CDR1 SGHRS, CDR2 YFSETQ. CDR3: CASKEEAGQETQYF. CDR3 nucleotide sequence: TGCGCCAGCAAAGAAGAAGCCGGGCAAGAGACCCAGTACTTC.

The chain has TRBV30 and TRBJ2-3; D unclear. V dropped 0 bases and J dropped 4 bases, with 17 bases sitting between them. Looked up from germline, CDR1 is GTSNPN and CDR2 is SVGIG (reference sequence). The CDR3 is 16 residues long. CDR3 in DNA: TGTGCCTGGAGTGTATACCGAGAGATCGGTGCAGATACGCAGTATTTT. This codes for CAWSVYREIGADTQYF.

The V gene is TRBV5-1, the J gene TRBJ2-3; 8 bases map to TRBD1. CDR1 is SGHRS, CDR2 YFSETQ, per germline. The CDR3 contains 14 residues. V shed 6 bases and J 5 bases; nucleotides not matched to a gene: 8. The CDR3 nucleotides read TGCGCCAGCACCCGGCGACAGGGGAGAGATACGCAGTATTTT. This gives the protein CASTRRQGRDTQYF.

This clone appeared a few times. The genes are TRBV4-3 and TRBJ1-4, with D unclear. This CDR3 comprises 13 residues. V dropped 0 bases and J dropped 13 bases, with 12 bases sitting between them. The germline CDR1 and CDR2 sequences are LGHNA and YSLEER. The CDR3 DNA reads as TGCGCCAGCAGCCAAGATGTGGGCCAGATACTGTTTTTT. This codes for CASSQDVGQILFF.

The chain employs TRBV7-3 and TRBJ2-1; D might be TRBD2 (6 bases). Germline CDR1 and CDR2: SGHTA and FQGTGA. The CDR3 spans 17 residues. V shed 5 bases and J shed 4 bases, with 21 bases lying between them. CDR3 in DNA: TGTGCCAGCAGCCCGATCCCGTCGGATAGCGGATACAATGAGCAGTTCTTC. Translating gives CASSPIPSDSGYNEQFF.

The chain is built from TRBV2 and TRBJ1-6, with TRBD1 matching over 7 bases. The CDR3 loop spans 17 amino acids. J was trimmed by 0 bases and V by 6 bases; bases with no gene match: 8. In germline, CDR1 is SNHLY, CDR2 FYNNEI. The CDR3 here is CASSRQGRDSYNSPLHF. The DNA of the CDR3 is TGTGCCAGCAGCCGACAGGGACGCGACTCCTATAATTCACCCCTCCACTTT.

V is TRBV7-8 and J is TRBJ1-1; D is uncertain. Trimming pared 0 bases from V and 5 bases from J, leaving 16 bases between. This CDR3 comprises 16 residues. Germline lookup yields CDR1 SGHVS and CDR2 FQNEAQ. CDR3 in amino acids: CASSLASPTTGTEAFF. DNA for the CDR3: TGTGCCAGCAGCTTAGCGTCCCCTACGACGGGGACTGAAGCTTTCTTT.

V and J are TRBV19 and TRBJ1-2; D ambiguous. Trimming cost V 3 bases and J 3 bases, with 5 bases left between them. This CDR3 has 12 amino acids. Germline V CDR1 and CDR2: LNHDA, SQIVND (reference sequence). CDR3 residues: CASSIGDYGYTF. CDR3 nucleotide sequence: TGTGCCAGTAGTATCGGGGACTATGGCTACACCTTC.

V is TRBV2 and J is TRBJ1-1; TRBD1 aligns across 7 bases. CDR1 and CDR2 from the germline V gene are SNHLY and FYNNEI. With V trimmed by 5 bases and J by 3 bases, 6 bases remained unmatched. This CDR3 comprises 14 residues. The CDR3 sequence is CASSSTTGDTEAFF. Here the CDR3 DNA reads TGTGCCAGCAGTTCAACTACAGGGGACACTGAAGCTTTCTTT.

The gene calls are TRBV30 and TRBJ2-6; D might be TRBD1 (5 bases). Germline CDR1 reads GTSNPN; CDR2 reads SVGIG (reference sequence). Trimming cost V 4 bases and J 3 bases, with 7 bases left between them. The CDR3 has 13 amino acids. The CDR3 is CAWTGFGANVLTF. Here the CDR3 DNA reads TGTGCCTGGACAGGGTTTGGGGCCAACGTCCTGACTTTC.

This clone was seen once. This chain connects TRBV6-5 to TRBJ1-3; TRBD1 matches at 8 bases. CDR3 length: 15 amino acids. Looked up from germline, CDR1 is MNHEY and CDR2 is SVGAGI. With V trimmed by 5 bases and J by 2 bases, 5 bases remained unmatched. The CDR3 DNA follows: TGTGCCAGCAGTCGACAGGGGTTAACTGGAAACACCATATATTTT. It translates to CASSRQGLTGNTIYF.

The chain recombines TRBV4-3 with TRBJ2-7, with D perhaps TRBD1 (5 bases). Germline V gene data show CDR1 as LGHNA and CDR2 as YSLEER. V was trimmed by 0 bases and J by 9 bases, leaving 15 bases between them. CDR3 length: 14 amino acids. The CDR3 loop reads CASSQEGRASPQYF. The CDR3 bases are TGCGCCAGCAGCCAAGAAGGCAGGGCTTCACCGCAGTACTTC.

The rearrangement uses TRBV9 and TRBJ2-1; 8 bases match TRBD2. CDR1 is SGDLS, CDR2 YYNGEE, per germline. The J segment lost 3 bases and the V segment lost 0 bases, leaving 5 bases of the junction unmatched. The CDR3 consists of 16 residues. This chain's CDR3 is CASSVDGGAVYNEQFF. DNA for the CDR3: TGTGCCAGCAGCGTAGACGGGGGGGCCGTCTACAATGAGCAGTTCTTC.

The CDR3 DNA follows: TGTGCCAGCAGCTTAGAAGTATCGGGGACACTGAATTTTGAGCAGTTCTTC. This gives the protein CASSLEVSGTLNFEQFF. The rearrangement joins TRBV7-8 to TRBJ2-1; D perhaps matches TRBD1 (6 bases). This CDR3 is built from 17 residues. Trimming took off 1 base at V and 9 bases at J, with 22 bases between the two ends. Germline V gene lookup returns CDR1 SGHVS and CDR2 FQNEAQ.

Only a few counts were recorded for this clone. The chain links TRBV4-3 to TRBJ2-1; 9 bases match TRBD2. The CDR3 has 17 amino acids. Unmatched junction bases numbered 12, after V lost 1 base and J lost 8 bases. Germline lookup yields CDR1 LGHNA and CDR2 YSLEER. CDR3 residues: CASSQGGGLALRDEQFF. CDR3 in DNA: TGCGCCAGCAGCCAAGGAGGGGGACTAGCCCTAAGGGATGAGCAGTTCTTC.

DNA for the CDR3: TGCGCCAGCTCCCGAATGAGGCGGGAGGGGGCCGGCGAGCAGTTCTTC. Translated: CASSRMRREGAGEQFF. The rearrangement links TRBV10-1 to TRBJ2-1; 9 nucleotides align to TRBD2. The CDR3 is made up of 16 amino acids. Germline CDR1 WNHNN, CDR2 SYGVQD (reference sequence). Unmatched junction bases numbered 18, after V lost 8 bases and J lost 10 bases.

The chain combines TRBV9 with TRBJ2-7; 7 bases fit TRBD2. Germline V gene data show CDR1 as SGDLS and CDR2 as YYNGEE. CDR3 length: 16 residues. V trimming: 3 bases; J trimming: 0 bases; junction bases outside the gene matches: 9. CDR3 loop: CASSAGLPNPSYEQYF. The CDR3 region has the DNA TGTGCCAGCAGCGCGGGACTACCTAATCCCTCCTACGAGCAGTACTTC.

V is TRBV2 and J is TRBJ2-3; tentatively, D is TRBD1 (5 bases). Germline CDR1 and CDR2: SNHLY and FYNNEI. V lost 7 bases and J 0 bases, leaving 11 bases between the germline ends. This CDR3 is 14 amino acids long. The CDR3 region is CASTTDTSTDTQYF. For the CDR3, the DNA is TGTGCCAGCACTACGGACACTAGCACAGATACGCAGTATTTT. Based on the CDR3 plus reference TRBV2 and TRBJ2-3, the full variable domain is EPEVTQTPSHQVTQMGQEVILRCVPISNHLYFYWYRQILGQKVEFLVSFYNNEISEKSEIFDDQFSVERPDGSNFTLKIRSTKLEDSAMYFCASTTDTSTDTQYFGPGTRLTVL.